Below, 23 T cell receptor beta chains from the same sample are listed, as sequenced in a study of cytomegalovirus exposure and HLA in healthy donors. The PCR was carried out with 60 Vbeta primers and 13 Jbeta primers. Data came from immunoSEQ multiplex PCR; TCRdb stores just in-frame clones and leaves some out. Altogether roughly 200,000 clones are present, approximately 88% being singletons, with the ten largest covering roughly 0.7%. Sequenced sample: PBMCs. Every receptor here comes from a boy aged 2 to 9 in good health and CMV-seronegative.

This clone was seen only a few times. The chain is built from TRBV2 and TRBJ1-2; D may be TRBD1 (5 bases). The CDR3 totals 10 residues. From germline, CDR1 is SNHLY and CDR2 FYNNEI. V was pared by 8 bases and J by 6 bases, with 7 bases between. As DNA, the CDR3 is TGTGCCAGCTTAGGGGATGGCTACACCTTC. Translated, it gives CASLGDGYTF.

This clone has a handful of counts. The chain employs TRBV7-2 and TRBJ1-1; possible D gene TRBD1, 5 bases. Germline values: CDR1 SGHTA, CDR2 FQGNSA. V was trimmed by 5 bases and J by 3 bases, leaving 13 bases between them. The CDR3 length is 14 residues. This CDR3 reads CASSPGPGDTEAFF. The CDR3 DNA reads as TGTGCCAGCAGCCCGGGACCGGGGGACACTGAAGCTTTCTTT.

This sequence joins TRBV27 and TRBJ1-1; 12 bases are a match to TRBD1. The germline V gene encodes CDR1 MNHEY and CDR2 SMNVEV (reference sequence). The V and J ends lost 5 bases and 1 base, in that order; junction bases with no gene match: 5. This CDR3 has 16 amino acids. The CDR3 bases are TGTGCCAGCAGTAACCGGGACAGGGGGCCGAACACTGAAGCTTTCTTT. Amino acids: CASSNRDRGPNTEAFF.

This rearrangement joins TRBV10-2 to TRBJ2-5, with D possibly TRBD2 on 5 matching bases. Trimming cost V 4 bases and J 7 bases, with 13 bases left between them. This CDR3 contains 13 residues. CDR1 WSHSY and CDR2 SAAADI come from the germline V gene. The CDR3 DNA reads TGCGCCAGCAGTGTAACTAGTTTAGCGACCCAGTACTTC. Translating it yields CASSVTSLATQYF.

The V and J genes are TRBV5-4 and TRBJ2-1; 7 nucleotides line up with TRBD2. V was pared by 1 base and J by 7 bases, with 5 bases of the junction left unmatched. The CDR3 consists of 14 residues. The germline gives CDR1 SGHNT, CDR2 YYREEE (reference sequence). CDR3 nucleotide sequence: TGTGCCAGCAGCTTGTCGGGGACTACGAATGAGCAGTTCTTC. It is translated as CASSLSGTTNEQFF.

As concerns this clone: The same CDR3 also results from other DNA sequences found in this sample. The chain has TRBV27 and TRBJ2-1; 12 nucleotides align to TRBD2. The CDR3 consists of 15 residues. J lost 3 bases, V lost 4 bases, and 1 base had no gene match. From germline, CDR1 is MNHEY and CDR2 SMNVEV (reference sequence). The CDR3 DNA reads TGTGCCAGCAGTTCGGGACTAGCGGGCTACAATGAGCAGTTCTTC. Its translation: CASSSGLAGYNEQFF.

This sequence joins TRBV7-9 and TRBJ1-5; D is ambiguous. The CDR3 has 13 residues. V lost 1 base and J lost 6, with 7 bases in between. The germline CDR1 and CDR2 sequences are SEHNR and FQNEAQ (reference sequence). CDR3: CASSLERGQPQHF. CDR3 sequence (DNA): TGTGCCAGCAGCTTAGAACGAGGTCAGCCCCAGCATTTT. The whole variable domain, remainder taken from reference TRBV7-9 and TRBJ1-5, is DTGVSQNPRHKITKRGQNVTFRCDPISEHNRLYWYRQTLGQGPEFLTYFQNEAQLEKSRLLSDRFSAERPKGSFSTLEIQRTEQGDSAMYLCASSLERGQPQHFGDGTRLSIL.

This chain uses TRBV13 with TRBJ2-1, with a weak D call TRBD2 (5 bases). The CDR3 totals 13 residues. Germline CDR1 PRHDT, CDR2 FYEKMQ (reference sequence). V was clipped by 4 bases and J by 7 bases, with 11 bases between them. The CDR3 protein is CASSSPGWNEQFF. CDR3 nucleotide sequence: TGTGCCAGCAGCTCCCCGGGGTGGAATGAGCAGTTCTTC.

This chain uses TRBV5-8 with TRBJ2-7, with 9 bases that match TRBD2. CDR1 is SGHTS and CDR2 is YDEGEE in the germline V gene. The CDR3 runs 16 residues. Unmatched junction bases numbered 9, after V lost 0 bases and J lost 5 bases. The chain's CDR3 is CASSLGYAGGRDEQYF. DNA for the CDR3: TGTGCCAGCAGCTTGGGTTACGCGGGAGGGCGGGACGAGCAGTACTTC.

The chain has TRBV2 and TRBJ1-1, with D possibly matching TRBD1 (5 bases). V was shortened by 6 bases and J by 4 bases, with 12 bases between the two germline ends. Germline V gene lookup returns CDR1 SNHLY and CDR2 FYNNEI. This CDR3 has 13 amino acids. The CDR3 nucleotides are TGTGCCAGCAGCCTGGGGGGGAGCACTGAAGCTTTCTTT. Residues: CASSLGGSTEAFF.

CDR3: CAIGGGFYGYTF. The CDR3, as DNA: TGTGCCATAGGGGGGGGCTTCTATGGCTACACCTTC. The chain recombines TRBV14 with TRBJ1-2, with a possible D match to TRBD1 (6 bases). The V end lost 10 bases, the J end lost 4 bases, and 13 bases lay between the germline ends. Germline loops: CDR1 SGHDN, CDR2 FVKESK. There are 12 residues in the CDR3.

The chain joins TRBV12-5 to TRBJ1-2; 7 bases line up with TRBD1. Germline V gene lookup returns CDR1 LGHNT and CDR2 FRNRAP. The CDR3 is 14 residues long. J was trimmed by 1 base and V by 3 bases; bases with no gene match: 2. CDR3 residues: CASGFGTDNYGYTF. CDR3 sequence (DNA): TGTGCTAGTGGTTTTGGGACAGATAACTATGGCTACACCTTC.

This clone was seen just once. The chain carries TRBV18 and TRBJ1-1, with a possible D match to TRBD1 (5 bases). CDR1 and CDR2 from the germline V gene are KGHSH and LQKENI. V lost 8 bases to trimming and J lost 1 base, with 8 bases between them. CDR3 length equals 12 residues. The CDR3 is CASHTGNTEAFF. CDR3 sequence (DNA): TGTGCCAGCCATACAGGGAACACTGAAGCTTTCTTT.

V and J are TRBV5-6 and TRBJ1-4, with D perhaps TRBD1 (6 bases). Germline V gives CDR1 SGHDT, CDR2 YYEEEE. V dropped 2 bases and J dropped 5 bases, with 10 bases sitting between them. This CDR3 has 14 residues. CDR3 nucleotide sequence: TGTGCCAGCAGCTTTAAGGGGACAAATGAAAAACTGTTTTTT. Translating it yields CASSFKGTNEKLFF.

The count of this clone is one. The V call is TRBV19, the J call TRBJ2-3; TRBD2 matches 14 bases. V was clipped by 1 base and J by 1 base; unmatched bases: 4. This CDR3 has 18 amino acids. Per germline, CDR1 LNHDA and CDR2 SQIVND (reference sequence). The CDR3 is CASSIVGLAGGGTDTQYF. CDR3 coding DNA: TGTGCCAGTAGTATAGTAGGACTAGCGGGAGGAGGCACAGATACGCAGTATTTT.

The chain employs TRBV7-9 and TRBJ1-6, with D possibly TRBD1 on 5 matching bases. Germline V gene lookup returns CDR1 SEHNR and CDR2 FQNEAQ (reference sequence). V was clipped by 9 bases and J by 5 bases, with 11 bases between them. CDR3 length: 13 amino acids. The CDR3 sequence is CASNGGNNSPLHF. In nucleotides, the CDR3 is TGTGCCAGTAATGGGGGGAATAATTCACCCCTCCACTTT.

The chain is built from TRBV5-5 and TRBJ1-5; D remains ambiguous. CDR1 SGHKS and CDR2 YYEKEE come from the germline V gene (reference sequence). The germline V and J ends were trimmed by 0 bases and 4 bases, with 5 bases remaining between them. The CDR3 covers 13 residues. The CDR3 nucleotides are TGTGCCAGCAGCTTGGTCTCGAATCAGCCCCAGCATTTT. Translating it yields CASSLVSNQPQHF.

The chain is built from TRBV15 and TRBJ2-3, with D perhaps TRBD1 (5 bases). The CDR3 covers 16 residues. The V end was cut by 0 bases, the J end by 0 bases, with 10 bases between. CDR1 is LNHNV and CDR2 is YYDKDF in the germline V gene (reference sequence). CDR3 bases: TGTGCCACCAGCAGAGACGCGACAGAGAGCACAGATACGCAGTATTTT. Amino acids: CATSRDATESTDTQYF.

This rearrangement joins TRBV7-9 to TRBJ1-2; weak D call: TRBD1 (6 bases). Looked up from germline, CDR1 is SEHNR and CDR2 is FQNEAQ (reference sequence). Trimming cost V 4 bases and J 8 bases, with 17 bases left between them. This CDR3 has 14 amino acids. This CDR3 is CASSYEYRVGGYTF. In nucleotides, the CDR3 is TGTGCCAGCAGCTACGAATACAGGGTTGGCGGCTACACCTTC.

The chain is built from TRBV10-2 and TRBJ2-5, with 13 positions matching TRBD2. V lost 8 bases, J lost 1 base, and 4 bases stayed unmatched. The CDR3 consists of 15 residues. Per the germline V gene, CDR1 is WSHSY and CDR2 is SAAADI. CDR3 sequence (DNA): TGCGCCAGCTGTACTAGCGGGAGGGGCCAAGAGACCCAGTACTTC. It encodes CASCTSGRGQETQYF.

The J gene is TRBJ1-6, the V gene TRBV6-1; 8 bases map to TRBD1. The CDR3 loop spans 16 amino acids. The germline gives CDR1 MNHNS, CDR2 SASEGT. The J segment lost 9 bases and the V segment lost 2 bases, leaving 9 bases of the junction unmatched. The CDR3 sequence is CASSESLDRGGSPLHF. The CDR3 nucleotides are TGTGCCAGCAGTGAATCACTAGACAGGGGCGGTTCACCCCTCCACTTT.

The DNA for the CDR3 is TGTGCCAGCAGTTTAGTAGCGGGAGTAGAGACCCAGTACTTC. This codes for CASSLVAGVETQYF. The chain links TRBV28 to TRBJ2-5; 9 nucleotides match TRBD2. The V gene's germline CDR1 is MDHEN and CDR2 SYDVKM. The CDR3 runs to 14 residues. J lost 4 bases, V lost 2 bases, and 2 bases had no gene match.

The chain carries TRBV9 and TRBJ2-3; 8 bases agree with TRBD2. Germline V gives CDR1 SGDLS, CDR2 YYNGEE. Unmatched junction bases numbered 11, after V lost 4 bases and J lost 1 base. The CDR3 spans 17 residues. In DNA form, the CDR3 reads TGTGCCAGCAGCCCACGCTTTACCGGGGGGGGCACAGATACGCAGTATTTT. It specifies CASSPRFTGGGTDTQYF.